This T cell receptor beta chain was identified in a study of beta chain features in type 1 diabetes. Study overall: Examination spanned about 99 million sorted cells from all samples.

Study outcomes and limitations: People with Type 1 diabetes carried modestly yet significantly shorter TCRB CDR3s in all four CD4+ subsets.

Expressed TCRB transcripts were sequenced because the isolated RNA had all been reverse transcribed beforehand. Assay: immunoSEQ multiplex PCR; the TCRdb copy retains only in-frame clones and omits some. The profile shows under 300,000 clones, approximately 16% of them singletons. Germline lookup yields CDR1 LNHNV and CDR2 YYDKDF (reference sequence). With 0 bases removed from V and 7 bases from J, the gap between germline ends came to 10 bases. This CDR3 region has 14 residues. In this sample, this clone turned up a few times. Its antigen is undetermined. Sequencing was performed on naive CD4+ T cells from blood. The chain employs TRBV15 and TRBJ2-1; D not resolved. This receptor was obtained from a young man with type 1 diabetes. The CDR3 spells CATSRDLVGNEQFF. The CDR3 nucleotides are TGTGCCACCAGCAGAGATTTAGTGGGGAATGAGCAGTTCTTC.